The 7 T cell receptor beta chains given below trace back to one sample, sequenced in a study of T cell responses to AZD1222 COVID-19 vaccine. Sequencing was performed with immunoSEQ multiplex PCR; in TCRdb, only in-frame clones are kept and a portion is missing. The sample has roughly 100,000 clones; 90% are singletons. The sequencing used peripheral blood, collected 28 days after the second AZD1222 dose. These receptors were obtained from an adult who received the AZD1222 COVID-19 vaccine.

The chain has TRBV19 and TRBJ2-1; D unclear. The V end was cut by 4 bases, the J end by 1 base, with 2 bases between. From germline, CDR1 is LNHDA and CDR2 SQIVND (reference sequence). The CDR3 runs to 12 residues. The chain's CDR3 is CASSRSYNEQFF. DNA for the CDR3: TGTGCCAGTAGTAGGTCCTACAATGAGCAGTTCTTC.

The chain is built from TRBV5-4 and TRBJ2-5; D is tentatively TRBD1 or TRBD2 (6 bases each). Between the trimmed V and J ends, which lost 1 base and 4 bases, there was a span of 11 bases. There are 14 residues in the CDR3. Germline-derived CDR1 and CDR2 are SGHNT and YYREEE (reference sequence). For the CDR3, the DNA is TGTGCCAGCAGCTTGAAACAGGGAGGAGAGACCCAGTACTTC. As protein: CASSLKQGGETQYF.

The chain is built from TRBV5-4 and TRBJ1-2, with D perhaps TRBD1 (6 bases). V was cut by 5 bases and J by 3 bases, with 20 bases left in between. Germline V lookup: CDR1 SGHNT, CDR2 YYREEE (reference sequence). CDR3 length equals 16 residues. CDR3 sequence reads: CASRPSQGLGDYGYTF. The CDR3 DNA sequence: TGTGCCAGCAGGCCATCTCAGGGGTTGGGGGACTATGGCTACACCTTC.

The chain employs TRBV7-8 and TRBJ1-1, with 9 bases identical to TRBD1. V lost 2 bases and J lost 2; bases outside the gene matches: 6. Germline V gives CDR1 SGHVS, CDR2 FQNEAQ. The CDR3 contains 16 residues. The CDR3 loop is CASSLFHTGGNTEAFF. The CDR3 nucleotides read TGTGCCAGCAGCTTATTTCACACAGGGGGCAACACTGAAGCTTTCTTT.

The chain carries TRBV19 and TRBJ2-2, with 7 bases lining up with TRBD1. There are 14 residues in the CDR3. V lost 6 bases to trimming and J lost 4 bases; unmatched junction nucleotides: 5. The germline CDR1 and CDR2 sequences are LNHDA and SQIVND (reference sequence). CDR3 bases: TGTGCCAGTAGACCGGGACAGTTCACCGGGGAGCTGTTTTTT. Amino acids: CASRPGQFTGELFF.

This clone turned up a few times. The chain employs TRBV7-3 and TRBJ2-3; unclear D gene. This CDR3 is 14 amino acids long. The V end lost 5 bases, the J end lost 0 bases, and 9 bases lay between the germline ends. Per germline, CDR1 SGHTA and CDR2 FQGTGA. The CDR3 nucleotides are TGTGCCAGCAGCCCCGAGAGAAGCACAGATACGCAGTATTTT. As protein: CASSPERSTDTQYF.

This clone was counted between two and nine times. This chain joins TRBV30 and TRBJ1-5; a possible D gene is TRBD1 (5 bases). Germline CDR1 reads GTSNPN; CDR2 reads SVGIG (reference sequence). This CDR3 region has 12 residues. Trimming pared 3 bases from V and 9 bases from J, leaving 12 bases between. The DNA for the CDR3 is TGTGCCTGGAGCGCCGGGGGACGGCCCCAGCATTTT. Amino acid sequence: CAWSAGGRPQHF.